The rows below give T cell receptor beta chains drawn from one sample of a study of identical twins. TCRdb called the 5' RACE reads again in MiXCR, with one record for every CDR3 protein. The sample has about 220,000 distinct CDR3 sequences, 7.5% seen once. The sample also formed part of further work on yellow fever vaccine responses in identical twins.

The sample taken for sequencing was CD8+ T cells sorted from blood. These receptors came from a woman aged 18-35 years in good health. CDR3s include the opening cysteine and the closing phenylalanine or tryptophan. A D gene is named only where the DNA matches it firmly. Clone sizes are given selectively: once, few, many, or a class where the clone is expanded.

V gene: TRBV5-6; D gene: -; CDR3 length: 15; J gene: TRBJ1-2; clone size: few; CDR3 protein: CASSLVPEDRFGYTF; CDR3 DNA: TGTGCCAGCAGCTTGGTACCAGAGGACCGCTTTGGCTACACCTTC
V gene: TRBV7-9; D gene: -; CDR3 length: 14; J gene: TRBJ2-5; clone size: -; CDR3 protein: CASSTDLAQETQYF; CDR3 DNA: TGTGCCAGCAGCACGGATTTAGCGCAAGAGACCCAGTACTTC
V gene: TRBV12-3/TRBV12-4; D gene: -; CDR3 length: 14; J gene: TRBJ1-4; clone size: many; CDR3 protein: CASSSLERGEKLFF; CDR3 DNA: TGTGCCAGCAGCAGTTTGGAGCGGGGTGAAAAACTGTTTTTT
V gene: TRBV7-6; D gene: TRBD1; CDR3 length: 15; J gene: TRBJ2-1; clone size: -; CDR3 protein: CASSVDRASYNEQFF; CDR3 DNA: TGTGCCAGCAGCGTGGACAGGGCCTCCTACAATGAGCAGTTCTTC
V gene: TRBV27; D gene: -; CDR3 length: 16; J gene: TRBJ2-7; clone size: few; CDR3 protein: CASSLVTGHLPGEQYF; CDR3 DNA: TGTGCCAGCAGTTTAGTCACAGGACATCTGCCGGGTGAGCAGTACTTC
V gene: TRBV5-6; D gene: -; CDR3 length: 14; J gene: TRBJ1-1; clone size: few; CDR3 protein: CASTPGREFTEAFF; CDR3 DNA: TGTGCCAGCACCCCCGGAAGGGAATTCACTGAAGCTTTCTTT
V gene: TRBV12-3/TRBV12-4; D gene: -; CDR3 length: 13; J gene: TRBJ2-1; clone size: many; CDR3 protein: CASSLYVGDEQFF; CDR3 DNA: TGTGCCAGCAGTTTGTATGTGGGGGATGAGCAGTTCTTC
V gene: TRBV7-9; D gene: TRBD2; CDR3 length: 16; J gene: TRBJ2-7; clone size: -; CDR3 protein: CASSLAGLAESYEQYF; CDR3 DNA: TGTGCCAGCAGCTTAGCTGGACTAGCGGAATCCTACGAGCAGTACTTC
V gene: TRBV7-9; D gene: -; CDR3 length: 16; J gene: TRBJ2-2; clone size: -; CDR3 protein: CASSTPTRLNTGELFF; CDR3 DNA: TGTGCCAGCAGCACTCCGACTAGACTGAACACCGGGGAGCTGTTTTTT
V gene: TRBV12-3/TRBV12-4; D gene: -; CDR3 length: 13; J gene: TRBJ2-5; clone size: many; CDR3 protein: CASSLGGLETQYF; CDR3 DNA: TGTGCCAGCAGTTTAGGGGGTTTAGAGACCCAGTACTTC
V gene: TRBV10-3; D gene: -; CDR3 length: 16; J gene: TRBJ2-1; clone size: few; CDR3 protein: CAITSTGSKSYNEQFF; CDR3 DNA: TGTGCCATCACCTCCACGGGCAGCAAATCCTACAATGAGCAGTTCTTC
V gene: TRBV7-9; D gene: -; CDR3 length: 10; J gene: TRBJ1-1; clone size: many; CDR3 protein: CAITYTEAFF; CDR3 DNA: TGTGCCATCACTTACACTGAAGCTTTCTTT
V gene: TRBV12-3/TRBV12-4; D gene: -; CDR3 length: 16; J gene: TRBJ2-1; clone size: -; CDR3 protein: CASSLSPPGWNNEQFF; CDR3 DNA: TGTGCCAGCAGTTTAAGCCCGCCGGGCTGGAACAATGAGCAGTTCTTC
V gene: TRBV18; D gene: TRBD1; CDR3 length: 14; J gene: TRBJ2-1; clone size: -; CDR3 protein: CASSKLDRPNEQFF; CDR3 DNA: TGTGCCAGCTCTAAATTGGACAGGCCCAATGAGCAGTTCTTC
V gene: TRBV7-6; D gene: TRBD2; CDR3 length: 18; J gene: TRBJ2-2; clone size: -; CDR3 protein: CASSLSQSSGKNTGELFF; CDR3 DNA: TGTGCCAGCAGCTTAAGCCAATCTAGCGGGAAGAACACCGGGGAGCTGTTTTTT
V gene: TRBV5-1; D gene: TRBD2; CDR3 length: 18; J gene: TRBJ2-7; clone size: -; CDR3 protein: CASSEAGGPSRAVYEQYF; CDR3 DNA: TGCGCCAGCAGCGAAGCGGGAGGGCCTTCTCGAGCGGTTTACGAGCAGTACTTC
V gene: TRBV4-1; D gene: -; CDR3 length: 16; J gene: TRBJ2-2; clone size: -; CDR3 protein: CASSQVTGRNTGELFF; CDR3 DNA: TGCGCCAGCAGCCAAGTAACAGGGAGGAACACCGGGGAGCTGTTTTTT
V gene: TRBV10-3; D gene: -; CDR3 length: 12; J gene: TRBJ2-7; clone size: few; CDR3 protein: CAISESGGEQYF; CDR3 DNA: TGTGCCATCAGTGAGTCGGGAGGAGAGCAGTACTTC
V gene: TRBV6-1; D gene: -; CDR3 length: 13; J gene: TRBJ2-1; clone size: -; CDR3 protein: CASSEGGWSEQFF; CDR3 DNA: TGTGCCAGCAGTGAAGGGGGGTGGAGTGAGCAGTTCTTC
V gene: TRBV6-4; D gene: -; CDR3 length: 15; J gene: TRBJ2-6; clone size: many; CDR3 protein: CASSDSSSGANVLTF; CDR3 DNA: TGTGCCAGCAGTGACTCCAGCTCTGGGGCCAACGTCCTGACTTTC
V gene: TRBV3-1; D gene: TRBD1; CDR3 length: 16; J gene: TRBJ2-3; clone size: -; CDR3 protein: CASSPTGGIYTDTQYF; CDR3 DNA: TGTGCCAGCAGCCCTACAGGGGGTATCTATACAGATACGCAGTATTTT
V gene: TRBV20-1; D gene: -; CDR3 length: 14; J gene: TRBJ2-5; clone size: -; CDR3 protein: CSASMEAELETQYF; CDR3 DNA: TGCAGTGCTTCGATGGAGGCAGAACTGGAGACCCAGTACTTC
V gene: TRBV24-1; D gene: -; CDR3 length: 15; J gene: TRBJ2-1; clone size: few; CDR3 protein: CATRGVFVLYNEQFF; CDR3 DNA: TGTGCCACCAGAGGTGTTTTCGTGTTATACAATGAGCAGTTCTTC
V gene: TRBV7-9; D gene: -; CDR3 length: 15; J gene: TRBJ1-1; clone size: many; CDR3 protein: CASSLVAGVDTEAFF; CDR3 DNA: TGTGCCAGCAGCTTAGTCGCAGGGGTTGACACTGAAGCTTTCTTT